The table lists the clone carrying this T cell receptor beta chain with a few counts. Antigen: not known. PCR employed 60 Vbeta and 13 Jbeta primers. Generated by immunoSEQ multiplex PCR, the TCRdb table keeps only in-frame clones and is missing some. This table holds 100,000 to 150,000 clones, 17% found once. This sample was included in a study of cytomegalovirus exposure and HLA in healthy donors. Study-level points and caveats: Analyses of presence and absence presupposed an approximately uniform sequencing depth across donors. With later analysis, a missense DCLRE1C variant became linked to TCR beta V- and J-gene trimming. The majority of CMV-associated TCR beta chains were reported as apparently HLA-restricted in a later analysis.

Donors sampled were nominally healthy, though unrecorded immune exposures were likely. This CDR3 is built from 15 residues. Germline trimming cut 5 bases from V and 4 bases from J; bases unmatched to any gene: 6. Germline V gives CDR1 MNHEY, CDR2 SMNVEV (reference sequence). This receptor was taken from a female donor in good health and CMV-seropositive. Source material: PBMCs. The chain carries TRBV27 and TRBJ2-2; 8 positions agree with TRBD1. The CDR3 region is CASSTTGASTGELFF. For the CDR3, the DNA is TGTGCCAGCAGTACGACAGGGGCGAGCACCGGGGAGCTGTTTTTT.